The 16 T cell receptor beta chains reported below all come from one sample, sequenced in a study of CD8 T cells in ankylosing spondylitis. Their antigens are not known. TCRdb re-analysed the 5' RACE reads in MiXCR, keeping a single row per CDR3 protein. This table has 300,000 to 400,000 distinct CDR3 sequences, 20% to 25% appearing once. Points from the study as a whole: Seemingly characteristic of ankylosing spondylitis blood was a TCR beta motif consisting of roughly 8 highly homologous variants.

Material: blood, either unsorted or a sorted T cell fraction (not recorded which). The receptors come from a male donor with ankylosing spondylitis.

This clonotype appeared once. The chain is built from TRBV27 and TRBJ1-4; no clear D gene. The CDR3 contains 16 residues. With 5 bases removed from V and 3 bases from J, the gap between germline ends came to 16 bases. Germline values: CDR1 MNHEY, CDR2 SMNVEV (reference sequence). CDR3 in amino acids: CASSPMVAASNEKLFF. The CDR3 DNA follows: TGTGCCAGCAGTCCTATGGTGGCAGCCTCTAATGAAAAACTGTTTTTT.

This clonotype was seen a handful of times. The chain carries TRBV5-1 and TRBJ1-2, with 7 bases matching TRBD1. The CDR3 totals 15 residues. The germline V gene has CDR1 SGHRS and CDR2 YFSETQ. Trimming cost V 2 bases and J 2 bases; bases outside gene matches: 6. The CDR3 nucleotides read TGCGCCAGCAGCTTAAGACAGGGTGGAAACTATGGCTACACCTTC. It encodes CASSLRQGGNYGYTF.

V usage is TRBV4-2 and J usage is TRBJ2-4; the match to TRBD2 covers 7 bases. V shed 0 bases and J 2 bases; nucleotides not matched to a gene: 13. There are 19 residues in the CDR3. The germline V gene encodes CDR1 LGHNA and CDR2 YNFKEQ. The CDR3 sequence is CASSQERWGTSETKNIQYF. The DNA of the CDR3 is TGTGCCAGCAGCCAAGAAAGGTGGGGAACTAGCGAAACCAAAAACATTCAGTACTTC.

The CDR3 DNA is TGTGCCACCAGTACGAGATCCGGGGAGCTGTTTTTT. It yields the protein CATSTRSGELFF. The V call is TRBV24-1, the J call TRBJ2-2; D call uncertain. The germline V and J ends were trimmed by 6 bases and 6 bases, with 7 bases remaining between them. There are 12 residues in the CDR3. The germline V gene has CDR1 KGHDR and CDR2 SFDVKD.

Only a few counts were recorded for this clonotype. The V and J genes are TRBV27 and TRBJ2-7; no definite D call. The CDR3 extends over 14 amino acids. Trimming cost V 8 bases and J 2 bases, with 16 bases left between them. Germline V CDR1 and CDR2: MNHEY, SMNVEV (reference sequence). The CDR3: CASGRGASTYEQYF. The CDR3 nucleotides are TGTGCCAGCGGTAGAGGTGCGAGTACCTACGAGCAGTACTTC.

V gene TRBV11-1 combines with J gene TRBJ2-1; TRBD2 matches at 16 bases. Losses at the gene ends were 5 bases for V and 4 bases for J; bases not matched to a gene: 8. CDR1 SGHAT and CDR2 FQDESV come from the germline V gene (reference sequence). The CDR3 spans 18 residues. CDR3 amino acids: CASSPGLAGGIGYNEQFF. The CDR3 DNA reads TGTGCCAGCAGCCCGGGACTAGCGGGAGGGATTGGTTACAATGAGCAGTTCTTC.

This clonotype was observed many times. Here the CDR3 reads CASSSGTTTDTQYF. The CDR3, as DNA: TGTGCCAGCAGTTCCGGGACGACCACAGATACGCAGTATTTT. The chain joins TRBV2 to TRBJ2-3, with D perhaps assigned TRBD1 or TRBD2 (5 bases each). The CDR3 loop spans 14 amino acids. CDR1 and CDR2 from the germline V gene are SNHLY and FYNNEI. The V and J ends lost 5 bases and 2 bases respectively, with 11 bases between them.

The rearrangement uses TRBV7-9 and TRBJ2-7; D not certain. Trimming left V 5 bases short and J 0 bases short, with 14 bases between. The CDR3 has 15 amino acids. Germline CDR1 and CDR2: SEHNR and FQNEAQ (reference sequence). DNA for the CDR3: TGTGCCAGCAGCCTTTCGTTTTACAGCTCCTACGAGCAGTACTTC. It is translated as CASSLSFYSSYEQYF.

This clonotype was detected a few times. The chain carries TRBV12-5 and TRBJ1-1, with TRBD1 as a possible D gene (6 bases). Looked up from germline, CDR1 is LGHNT and CDR2 is FRNRAP. The CDR3 loop spans 15 amino acids. Trimming took off 4 bases at V and 1 base at J, with 13 bases between the two ends. CDR3 bases: TGTGCTAGTGGTTGGGTCAGGGGTCGGAACACTGAAGCTTTCTTT. This sequence encodes CASGWVRGRNTEAFF.

This clonotype was detected a few times. The CDR3 region is CASSSVVFSNEQFF. Written as DNA, the CDR3 is TGTGCCAGCAGTTCAGTGGTATTTTCCAATGAGCAGTTCTTC. The chain employs TRBV27 and TRBJ2-1; no clear D. The V end lost 4 bases, the J end lost 6 bases, and 13 bases lay between the germline ends. CDR3 length equals 14 residues. Germline-derived CDR1 and CDR2 are MNHEY and SMNVEV (reference sequence).

The chain uses TRBV7-9 and TRBJ2-1; 9 positions agree with TRBD1. In germline, CDR1 is SEHNR, CDR2 FQNEAQ (reference sequence). Germline trimming cut 3 bases from V and 7 bases from J; bases unmatched to any gene: 1. There are 13 residues in the CDR3. Written as DNA, the CDR3 is TGTGCCAGCAGCTTGACAGGGGGGAATGAGCAGTTCTTC. Translated: CASSLTGGNEQFF.

The rearrangement links TRBV7-9 to TRBJ1-1, with TRBD1 as a possible D gene (5 bases). The CDR3 is made up of 16 amino acids. Trimming took off 5 bases at V and 5 bases at J, with 21 bases between the two ends. Germline V gives CDR1 SEHNR, CDR2 FQNEAQ (reference sequence). This chain's CDR3 is CASSPTGGRMRTEAFF. The CDR3, as DNA: TGTGCCAGCAGCCCAACAGGCGGCAGGATGAGGACTGAAGCTTTCTTT.

This chain links TRBV7-3 with TRBJ1-3, with 7 bases that match TRBD1. The CDR3 is made up of 16 amino acids. Germline CDR1 is SGHTA and CDR2 is FQGTGA. The V and J ends lost 3 bases and 0 bases, in that order; junction bases with no gene match: 5. The CDR3 reads CASSLGGQYSGNTIYF. CDR3 nucleotide sequence: TGTGCCAGCAGCTTGGGGGGACAGTACTCTGGAAACACCATATATTTT.

The chain combines TRBV9 with TRBJ2-5, with 13 bases fitting TRBD2. V was pared by 3 bases and J by 5 bases, with 10 bases of the junction left unmatched. Germline CDR1 and CDR2: SGDLS and YYNGEE. CDR3 length equals 17 residues. CDR3 residues: CASSANPGLAGQETQYF. DNA for the CDR3: TGTGCCAGCAGCGCGAACCCGGGACTAGCGGGACAGGAGACCCAGTACTTC.

The V and J genes are TRBV7-2 and TRBJ2-7; D is possibly TRBD1 (6 bases). The ends were cut back, 4 bases at V and 0 bases at J, with 13 bases in the middle. The germline V gene has CDR1 SGHTA and CDR2 FQGNSA. CDR3 size: 15 residues. The CDR3 loop reads CASSYVRGSSYEQYF. The CDR3 DNA sequence: TGTGCCAGCAGCTACGTGAGGGGGAGCTCCTACGAGCAGTACTTC. Full variable domain (outside the CDR3, taken from reference TRBV7-2 and TRBJ2-7): GAGVSQSPSNKVTEKGKDVELRCDPISGHTALYWYRQSLGQGLEFLIYFQGNSAPDKSGLPSDRFSAERTGGSVSTLTIQRTQQEDSAVYLCASSYVRGSSYEQYFGPGTRLTVT.

This chain links TRBV20-1 with TRBJ2-7, with TRBD1 identical over 9 bases. The CDR3 is 13 residues long. Germline V gene lookup returns CDR1 DFQATT and CDR2 SNEGSKA (reference sequence). The V gene end was trimmed by 5 bases and the J gene end by 3 bases; junction bases not matched to a gene: 5. The CDR3 region has the DNA TGCAGTGCTGGTGGACAGGGGAGCTACGAGCAGTACTTC. Translating it yields CSAGGQGSYEQYF.